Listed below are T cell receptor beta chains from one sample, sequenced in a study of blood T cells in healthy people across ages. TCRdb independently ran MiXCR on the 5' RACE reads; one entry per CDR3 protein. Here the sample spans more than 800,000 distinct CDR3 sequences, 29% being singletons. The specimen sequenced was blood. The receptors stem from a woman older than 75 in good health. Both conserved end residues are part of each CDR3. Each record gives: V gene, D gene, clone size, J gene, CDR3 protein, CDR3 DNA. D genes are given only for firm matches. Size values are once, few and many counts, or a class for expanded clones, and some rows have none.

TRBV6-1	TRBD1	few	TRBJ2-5	CASSDYRGVKTQYF	TGTGCCAGCAGTGATTACAGGGGCGTGAAGACCCAGTACTTC
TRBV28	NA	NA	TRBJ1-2	CASTLPGVGKYGYTF	TGTGCCAGCACCTTACCGGGGGTTGGGAAATATGGCTACACCTTC
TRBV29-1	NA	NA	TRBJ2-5	CSVEDRTYQETQYF	TGCAGCGTTGAAGATCGGACATACCAAGAGACCCAGTACTTC
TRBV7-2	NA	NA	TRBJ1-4	CASSLDAAFNEKLFF	TGTGCCAGCAGCTTAGATGCGGCGTTTAATGAAAAACTGTTTTTT
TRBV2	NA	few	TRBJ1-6	CASSPRDPHNSPLHF	TGTGCCAGCAGTCCCAGGGATCCCCATAATTCACCCCTCCACTTT
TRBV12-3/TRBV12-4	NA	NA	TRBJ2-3	CASSLVGHRADTQYF	TGTGCCAGCAGTTTAGTGGGACACAGAGCAGATACGCAGTATTTT
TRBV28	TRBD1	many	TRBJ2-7	CASSLALPGQGTHEQYF	TGTGCCAGCAGTCTGGCGTTACCGGGACAGGGGACCCACGAGCAGTACTTC
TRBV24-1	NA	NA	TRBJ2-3	CATSGAGTGPLDTQYF	TGTGCCACCAGTGGTGCCGGGACGGGCCCCTTGGATACGCAGTATTTT
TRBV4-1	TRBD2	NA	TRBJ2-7	CASSPGLAGPLEQYF	TGCGCCAGCAGCCCGGGACTAGCGGGGCCCTTGGAGCAGTACTTC
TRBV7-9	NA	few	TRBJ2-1	CASSSPRGSYNEQFF	TGTGCCAGCAGCTCCCCCAGAGGGAGCTACAATGAGCAGTTCTTC
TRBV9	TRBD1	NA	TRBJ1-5	CASSTGQGGQPQHF	TGTGCCAGCAGCACAGGACAGGGCGGGCAGCCCCAGCATTTT
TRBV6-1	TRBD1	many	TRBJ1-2	CASSDRARQGNYTF	TGTGCCAGCAGTGATCGTGCCAGACAGGGAAACTACACCTTC
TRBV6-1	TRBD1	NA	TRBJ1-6	CAGRTGNNSPLHF	TGTGCCGGCCGGACAGGGAATAATTCACCCCTCCACTTT
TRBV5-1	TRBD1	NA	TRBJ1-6	CASSPIGTARGNSPLHF	TGCGCCAGCAGCCCCATTGGGACAGCCCGGGGTAATTCACCCCTCCACTTT